One T cell receptor (beta chain) is described in this entry. This likely stems from a read error, as it lies one base from a far larger clone. Other DNA sequences in this sample translate to the same CDR3. This sample is part of a study of cytomegalovirus exposure and HLA in healthy donors. Trimming removed 0 bases from V and 2 bases from J; junction bases left unmatched: 1. CDR1 MRHNA and CDR2 SNTAGT come from the germline V gene. The CDR3 runs 16 residues. Clones were sequenced by immunoSEQ multiplex PCR, and TCRdb holds only the in-frame ones, with some missing. The sample has 150,000 to 200,000 clones; around 85% are singletons.

The chain joins TRBV6-4 to TRBJ2-3; 11 bases map to TRBD2. Specimen: PBMCs. The TCR sequence derives from a man aged 25-40 years in good health and CMV-seropositive. The DNA for the CDR3 is TGTGCCAGCAGTGACTCTAGCGGGGGGGCCACAGATACGCAGTATTTT. Its protein product is CASSDSSGGATDTQYF.